This T cell receptor beta chain originates from a study of molecular identifiers for immune sequencing clone quantification. The CDR3 length is 16 residues. Trimming removed 0 bases at V and 0 bases at J, with 9 bases between. Looked up from germline, CDR1 is ENHRY and CDR2 is SYGVKD. Sorting captured naive CD8 T cells as CD8+CD4-CCR7+CD45RA+. Bulk libraries came from a prior protocol with listed TCR primers. TCRdb reprocessed the PCR reads with MiXCR, giving one entry per CDR3 protein. This repertoire shows about 330,000 distinct CDR3 sequences, roughly 23% found once; its top ten account for about 0.74%.

The specimen sequenced was naive CD8+ T cells from blood, with Jurkat cell RNA spiked in. The subset: FACS-sorted CD8+CD4-CCR7+CD45RA+ naive T cells. The rearrangement links TRBV10-3 to TRBJ2-1; D is ambiguous. The source is a human donor in good health. Some libraries in this study had Jurkat cell RNA spiked in. CDR3 protein: CAISESAKSSYNEQFF. The CDR3, as DNA: TGTGCCATCAGTGAGTCCGCCAAGAGCTCCTACAATGAGCAGTTCTTC.